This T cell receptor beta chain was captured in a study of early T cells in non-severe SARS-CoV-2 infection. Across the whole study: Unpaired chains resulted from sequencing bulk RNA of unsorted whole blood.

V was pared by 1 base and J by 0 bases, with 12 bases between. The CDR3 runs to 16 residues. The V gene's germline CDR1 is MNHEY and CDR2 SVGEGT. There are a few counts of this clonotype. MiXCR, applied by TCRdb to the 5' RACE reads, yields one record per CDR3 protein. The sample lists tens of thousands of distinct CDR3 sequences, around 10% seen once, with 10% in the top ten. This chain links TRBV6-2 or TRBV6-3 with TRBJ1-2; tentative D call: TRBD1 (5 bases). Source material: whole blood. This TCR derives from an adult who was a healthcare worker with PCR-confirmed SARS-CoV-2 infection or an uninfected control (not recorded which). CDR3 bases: TGTGCCAGCAGTTACTTTGACAGATCCCCTAACTATGGCTACACCTTC. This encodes CASSYFDRSPNYGYTF.